The 23 T cell receptor beta chains in this list originate from one sample, sequenced in a study of a mutant IDH1 vaccine in newly diagnosed glioma. Clones were sequenced by immunoSEQ multiplex PCR, and TCRdb holds only the in-frame ones, with some missing. Of 40,000 to 55,000 clones in the sample, over 75% were seen once. The time point was: week 11, during vaccination. Topical imiquimod accompanied each vaccine dose, which consisted of 300 ug of mutant IDH1 20-mer peptide. Their recognized antigens are unknown. Specimen: PBMCs, collected from a glioma patient whose treatment included an IDH1 peptide vaccine. The source of these receptors is a middle-aged man with glioma.

V and J are TRBV7-2 and TRBJ1-2, with D possibly being TRBD1 (6 bases). Trimming removed 0 bases from V and 4 bases from J, with 12 bases in between. This CDR3 region has 15 residues. CDR1 and CDR2 from the germline V gene are SGHTA and FQGNSA. In DNA form, the CDR3 reads TGTGCCAGCAGCTTAGCGGTAGGACAGAGCTATGGCTACACCTTC. Translation: CASSLAVGQSYGYTF.

V is TRBV4-2 and J is TRBJ2-7, with a possible D match to TRBD1 (6 bases). The V end lost 4 bases, the J end lost 3 bases, and 13 bases lay between the germline ends. The germline gives CDR1 LGHNA, CDR2 YNFKEQ. This CDR3 is 14 amino acids long. CDR3 protein: CASSPGQTVYEQYF. The CDR3 bases are TGTGCCAGCAGCCCTGGACAGACCGTCTACGAGCAGTACTTC.

V gene TRBV9 combines with J gene TRBJ2-1, with 12 positions matching TRBD2. Germline trimming cut 3 bases from V and 4 bases from J; bases unmatched to any gene: 2. The germline V gene has CDR1 SGDLS and CDR2 YYNGEE. The CDR3 loop spans 15 amino acids. CDR3 amino acids: CASSETSGRYNEQFF. CDR3 in DNA: TGTGCCAGCAGCGAGACTAGCGGGAGATACAATGAGCAGTTCTTC.

The V call is TRBV9, the J call TRBJ2-2; 13 nucleotides align to TRBD2. Germline V lookup: CDR1 SGDLS, CDR2 YYNGEE. After removal of 6 bases from V and 8 bases from J, the junction contained 7 bases not matched to a gene. This CDR3 has 15 residues. CDR3 protein: CASTWTSGGEGELFF. DNA of the CDR3: TGTGCCAGCACCTGGACTAGCGGGGGAGAGGGGGAGCTGTTTTTT.

The rearrangement joins TRBV9 to TRBJ1-5; D is unclear. V was clipped by 1 base and J by 0 bases, with 8 bases between them. There are 15 residues in the CDR3. Germline V gene sequence: CDR1 SGDLS, CDR2 YYNGEE. In DNA, the CDR3 is TGTGCCAGCAGCGTATCTGGGGATAGCAATCAGCCCCAGCATTTT. Its translation is CASSVSGDSNQPQHF.

The genes are TRBV15 and TRBJ2-7, with unresolved D. V lost 0 bases to trimming and J lost 2 bases, with 8 bases between them. This CDR3 comprises 14 residues. CDR1 LNHNV and CDR2 YYDKDF come from the germline V gene (reference sequence). Here the CDR3 DNA reads TGTGCCACCAGCAGAGATATAGAAACCTACGAGCAGTACTTC. Its translation: CATSRDIETYEQYF.

The rearrangement links TRBV7-6 to TRBJ2-6, with 9 bases lining up with TRBD1. The germline CDR1 and CDR2 sequences are SGHVS and FNYEAQ. The CDR3 runs to 18 residues. The V and J ends lost 4 bases and 2 bases, in that order; junction bases with no gene match: 9. CDR3 region: CASSSRTGEVAGANVLTF. CDR3 DNA sequence: TGTGCCAGCAGCTCCCGGACAGGGGAGGTGGCTGGGGCCAACGTCCTGACTTTC.

The gene calls are TRBV27 and TRBJ1-2; D gene ambiguous. This CDR3 contains 12 residues. The ends were cut back, 5 bases at V and 6 bases at J, with 10 bases in the middle. Germline values: CDR1 MNHEY, CDR2 SMNVEV (reference sequence). The CDR3 nucleotides are TGTGCCAGCAGTCTCGCCGGTCATGGCTACACCTTC. It yields the protein CASSLAGHGYTF.

V gene TRBV18 combines with J gene TRBJ2-7; tentatively, D is TRBD2 (6 bases). Germline CDR1 KGHSH, CDR2 LQKENI. The V end was cut by 6 bases, the J end by 8 bases, with 17 bases between. The CDR3 extends over 13 amino acids. CDR3: CASSPDGGAKQYF. CDR3 bases: TGTGCCAGCTCCCCCGATGGAGGGGCAAAGCAGTACTTC.

V gene TRBV6-6 combines with J gene TRBJ2-1; 10 positions agree with TRBD1. The CDR3 has 15 amino acids. The V gene end was trimmed by 6 bases and the J gene end by 4 bases; junction bases not matched to a gene: 6. Germline-derived CDR1 and CDR2 are MNHNY and SVGAGI (reference sequence). CDR3 bases: TGTGCCAGCAGGGGGTGGGACAGGGGATACAATGAGCAGTTCTTC. It encodes CASRGWDRGYNEQFF.

The chain joins TRBV9 to TRBJ2-7, with 7 bases lining up with TRBD2. The length of the CDR3 is 14 residues. The trim removed 1 base at V and 6 bases at J, leaving 7 bases unmatched. Germline CDR1 SGDLS, CDR2 YYNGEE. This chain's CDR3 is CASSVSGGEGEQYF. The CDR3 DNA follows: TGTGCCAGCAGCGTATCGGGCGGGGAGGGCGAGCAGTACTTC.

This clone appeared a single time. This chain uses TRBV7-3 with TRBJ1-1, with 7 positions matching TRBD1. V gave up 4 bases and J gave up 4 bases; unmatched junction bases: 6. This CDR3 is built from 14 residues. Germline lookup yields CDR1 SGHTA and CDR2 FQGTGA. This CDR3 reads CASSSRQGPTEAFF. Written as DNA, the CDR3 is TGTGCCAGCAGCTCCCGACAGGGACCCACTGAAGCTTTCTTT. Full variable domain (missing parts from reference TRBV7-3 and TRBJ1-1): GAGVSQTPSNKVTEKGKYVELRCDPISGHTALYWYRQSLGQGPEFLIYFQGTGAADDSGLPNDRFFAVRPEGSVSTLKIQRTERGDSAVYLCASSSRQGPTEAFFGQGTRLTVV.

The chain couples TRBV7-9 to TRBJ2-2; perhaps TRBD1 as D (6 bases). CDR1 is SEHNR, CDR2 FQNEAQ, per germline (reference sequence). V was cut by 7 bases and J by 0 bases, with 12 bases left in between. The CDR3 is 15 amino acids. The DNA for the CDR3 is TGTGCCAGCAAGGGACAATCTTCGAACACCGGGGAGCTGTTTTTT. Protein: CASKGQSSNTGELFF.

This clone turned up a few times. The rearrangement links TRBV28 to TRBJ1-4, with no clear D. Germline values: CDR1 MDHEN, CDR2 SYDVKM. The CDR3 is made up of 12 amino acids. Trimming removed 5 bases at V and 8 bases at J, with 9 bases between. CDR3 loop: CASSDRGEKLFF. The CDR3 bases are TGTGCCAGCAGTGATCGGGGAGAAAAACTGTTTTTT.

The chain uses TRBV10-3 and TRBJ1-5; D possibly corresponds to TRBD1 (6 bases). CDR1 is ENHRY and CDR2 is SYGVKD in the germline V gene. Trimming took off 10 bases at V and 6 bases at J, with 16 bases between the two ends. The CDR3 extends over 13 amino acids. The CDR3 bases are TGTGCCACCAGAGGGGGGGCGGGTCAGCCCCAGCATTTT. It translates to CATRGGAGQPQHF.

The V and J genes are TRBV7-8 and TRBJ2-7, with 8 bases fitting TRBD1. The ends lost 6 bases at V and 0 bases at J; junction bases unmatched: 16. The germline V gene encodes CDR1 SGHVS and CDR2 FQNEAQ. The CDR3 length is 18 residues. CDR3 region: CASRSRGDRQNPSYEQYF. In DNA, the CDR3 is TGTGCCAGCAGATCACGCGGGGACAGGCAAAACCCCTCCTACGAGCAGTACTTC.

The chain uses TRBV7-9 and TRBJ2-2; D is possibly TRBD1 (5 bases). The germline V and J ends were trimmed by 5 bases and 5 bases, with 15 bases remaining between them. Per the germline V gene, CDR1 is SEHNR and CDR2 is FQNEAQ (reference sequence). The CDR3 runs 15 residues. CDR3 DNA: TGTGCCAGCAGCCCCCAGGGTGTAGGGACCGGGGAGCTGTTTTTT. This encodes CASSPQGVGTGELFF.

This chain joins TRBV4-3 and TRBJ1-5; D ambiguous. CDR1 is LGHNA and CDR2 is YSLEER in the germline V gene. V gave up 0 bases and J gave up 7 bases, with 7 bases separating them. This CDR3 region has 13 residues. The CDR3 is CASSQDWEQPQHF. The CDR3 DNA reads TGCGCCAGCAGCCAAGATTGGGAACAGCCCCAGCATTTT.

The rearrangement joins TRBV9 to TRBJ1-4, with D perhaps TRBD1 (5 bases). This CDR3 region has 16 residues. Deletions cut 3 bases from V and 4 bases from J, with 16 bases between. Germline CDR1 is SGDLS and CDR2 is YYNGEE. The CDR3 DNA reads TGTGCCAGCAGCGCGATGCCGGGACGGTTTAATGAAAAACTGTTTTTT. The encoded protein is CASSAMPGRFNEKLFF.

The rearrangement links TRBV19 to TRBJ1-2; no clear D gene. The V end was cut by 9 bases, the J end by 4 bases, with 9 bases between. The germline CDR1 and CDR2 sequences are LNHDA and SQIVND (reference sequence). The CDR3 length is 11 residues. CDR3 nucleotide sequence: TGTGCCAGCACCTCCGCCTATGGCTACACCTTC. It specifies CASTSAYGYTF.

The J gene is TRBJ1-1, the V gene TRBV4-1, with D unclear. There are 12 residues in the CDR3. Trimming stripped 1 base from V and 4 bases from J, with 4 bases between. Germline CDR1 reads MGHRA; CDR2 reads YSYEKL. The CDR3 reads CASSQGFTEAFF. CDR3 sequence (DNA): TGCGCCAGCAGCCAAGGGTTCACTGAAGCTTTCTTT.

The J gene is TRBJ1-1, the V gene TRBV27; 11 positions match TRBD1. The V gene end was trimmed by 7 bases and the J gene end by 10 bases; junction bases not matched to a gene: 17. The CDR3 has 16 residues. CDR1 and CDR2 (germline): MNHEY, SMNVEV (reference sequence). The CDR3 reads CASTPGQGGSGSGAFF. In DNA form, the CDR3 reads TGTGCCAGCACTCCGGGACAGGGGGGGTCGGGGAGTGGAGCTTTCTTT.

The CDR3 sequence is CASSQEYRGNTIYF. The CDR3 coding sequence is TGCGCCAGCAGCCAAGAGTACCGGGGAAACACCATATATTTT. This chain connects TRBV4-1 to TRBJ1-3; no clear D. The CDR3 length is 14 residues. Germline V CDR1 and CDR2: MGHRA, YSYEKL. V dropped 0 bases and J dropped 4 bases, with 7 bases sitting between them.